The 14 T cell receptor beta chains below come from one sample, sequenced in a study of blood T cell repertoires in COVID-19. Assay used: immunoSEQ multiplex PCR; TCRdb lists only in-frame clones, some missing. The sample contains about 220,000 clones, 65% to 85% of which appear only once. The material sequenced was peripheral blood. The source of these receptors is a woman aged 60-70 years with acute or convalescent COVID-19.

The CDR3 DNA is TGTGCCAGCAGCTTAATAGCCGACAGCTACGAGCAGTACTTC. Translating it yields CASSLIADSYEQYF. The gene calls are TRBV7-6 and TRBJ2-7, with TRBD1 as a possible D gene (5 bases). Trimming took 2 bases from V and 3 from J, leaving 11 bases between them. The CDR3 covers 14 residues. CDR1 is SGHVS, CDR2 FNYEAQ, per germline. The entire variable domain, with the rest obtained from reference TRBV7-6 and TRBJ2-7, is as follows: GAGVSQSPRYKVTKRGQDVALRCDPISGHVSLYWYRQALGQGPEFLTYFNYEAQQDKSGLPNDRFSAERPEGSISTLTIQRTEQRDSAMYRCASSLIADSYEQYFGPGTRLTVT.

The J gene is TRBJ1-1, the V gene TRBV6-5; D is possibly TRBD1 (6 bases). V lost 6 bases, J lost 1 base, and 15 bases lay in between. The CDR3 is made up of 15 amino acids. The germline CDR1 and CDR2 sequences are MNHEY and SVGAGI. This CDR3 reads CASSYTGTPNTEAFF. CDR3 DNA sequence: TGTGCCAGCAGCTATACCGGGACACCGAACACTGAAGCTTTCTTT.

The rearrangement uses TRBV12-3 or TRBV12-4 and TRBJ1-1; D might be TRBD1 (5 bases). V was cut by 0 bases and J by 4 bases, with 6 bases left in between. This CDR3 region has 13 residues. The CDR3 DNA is TGTGCCAGCAGTTTAGCGGGGCCCACTGAAGCTTTCTTT. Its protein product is CASSLAGPTEAFF.

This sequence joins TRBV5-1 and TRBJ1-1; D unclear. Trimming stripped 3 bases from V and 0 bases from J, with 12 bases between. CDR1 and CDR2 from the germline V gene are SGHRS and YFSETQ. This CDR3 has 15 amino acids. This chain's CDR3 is CASSSTTGVNTEAFF. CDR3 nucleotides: TGCGCCAGCAGCTCGACCACCGGAGTGAACACTGAAGCTTTCTTT.

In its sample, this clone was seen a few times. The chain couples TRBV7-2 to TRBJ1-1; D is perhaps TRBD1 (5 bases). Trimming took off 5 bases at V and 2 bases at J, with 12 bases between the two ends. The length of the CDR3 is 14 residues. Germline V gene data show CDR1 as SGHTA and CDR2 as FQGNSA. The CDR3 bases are TGTGCCAGCAGCCCCTTAAGGGGAAACACTGAAGCTTTCTTT. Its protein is CASSPLRGNTEAFF.

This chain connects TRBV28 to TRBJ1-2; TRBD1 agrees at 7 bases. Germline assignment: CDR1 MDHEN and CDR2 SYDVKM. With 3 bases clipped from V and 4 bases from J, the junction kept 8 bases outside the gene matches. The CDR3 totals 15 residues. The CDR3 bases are TGTGCCAGCAGTTTGACAGGGTATCTTGGCTATGGCTACACCTTC. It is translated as CASSLTGYLGYGYTF.

CDR3 sequence: CASSPGLAKKNTEAFF. DNA of the CDR3: TGTGCCAGCAGCCCGGGACTAGCGAAGAAGAACACTGAAGCTTTCTTT. The chain combines TRBV25-1 with TRBJ1-1, with D perhaps TRBD1 (5 bases). The V end lost 6 bases, the J end lost 1 base, and 18 bases lay between the germline ends. Germline V gene data show CDR1 as MGHDK and CDR2 as SYGVNS. This CDR3 region has 16 residues.

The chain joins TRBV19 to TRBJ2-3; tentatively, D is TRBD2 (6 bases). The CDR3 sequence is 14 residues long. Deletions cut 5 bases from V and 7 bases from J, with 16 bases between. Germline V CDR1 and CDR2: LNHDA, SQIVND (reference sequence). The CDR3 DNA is TGTGCCAGTAGTCCGACGGGGGTCGCGTATACGCAGTATTTT. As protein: CASSPTGVAYTQYF.

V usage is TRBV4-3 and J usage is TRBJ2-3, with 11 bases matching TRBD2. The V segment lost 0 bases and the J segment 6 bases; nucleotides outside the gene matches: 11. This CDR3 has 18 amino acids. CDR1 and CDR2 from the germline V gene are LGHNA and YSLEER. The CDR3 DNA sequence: TGCGCCAGCAGCCAAGATCTCTCGCTAGCGGGGGGTTGGGATACGCAGTATTTT. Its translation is CASSQDLSLAGGWDTQYF.

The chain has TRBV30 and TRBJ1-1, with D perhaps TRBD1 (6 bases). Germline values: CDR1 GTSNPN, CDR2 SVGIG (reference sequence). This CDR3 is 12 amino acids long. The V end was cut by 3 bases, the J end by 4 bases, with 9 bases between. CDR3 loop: CAWSTGPTEAFF. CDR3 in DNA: TGTGCCTGGAGCACAGGGCCCACTGAAGCTTTCTTT.

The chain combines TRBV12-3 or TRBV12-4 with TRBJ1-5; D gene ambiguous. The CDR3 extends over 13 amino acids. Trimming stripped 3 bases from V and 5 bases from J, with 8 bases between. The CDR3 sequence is CASSFSIYQPQHF. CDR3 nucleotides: TGTGCCAGCAGTTTCTCTATCTATCAGCCCCAGCATTTT.

The CDR3 sequence: CASSQDSGLGGYTF. The DNA of the CDR3 is TGTGCCAGCAGCCAAGATTCCGGGTTGGGTGGCTACACCTTC. The rearrangement uses TRBV3-1 (or the pseudogene TRBV3-2) and TRBJ1-2; the D is unclear. V was clipped by 0 bases and J by 7 bases, with 12 bases between them. The germline V gene encodes CDR1 LGHDT and CDR2 YNNKEL (reference sequence). The CDR3 is made up of 14 amino acids.

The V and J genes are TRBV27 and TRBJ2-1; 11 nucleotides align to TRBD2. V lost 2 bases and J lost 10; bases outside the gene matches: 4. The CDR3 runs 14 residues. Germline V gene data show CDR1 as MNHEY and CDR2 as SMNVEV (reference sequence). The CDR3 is CASSLLAGGGEQFF. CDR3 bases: TGTGCCAGCAGTTTACTAGCGGGGGGTGGGGAGCAGTTCTTC.

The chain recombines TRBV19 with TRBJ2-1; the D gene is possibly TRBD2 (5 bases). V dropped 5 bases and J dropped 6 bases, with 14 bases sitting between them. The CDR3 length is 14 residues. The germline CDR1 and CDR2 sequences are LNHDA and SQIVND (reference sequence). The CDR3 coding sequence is TGTGCCAGTAGTCTCCGAGGGTTCTTCAATGAGCAGTTCTTC. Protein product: CASSLRGFFNEQFF.